What follows describes a single T cell receptor (beta chain). Its antigen is unknown. Terminally differentiated effector memory CD45RA+ cells were excluded from the naive CD8 cells, which were CD45RO-negative and positively selected for CCR7. All of the donors resided in Nashville, Tennessee, and each was a Caucasian adult. J gave up 3 bases and V 4 bases, and 22 bases lay outside the gene matches. Germline V gene data show CDR1 as WSHSY and CDR2 as SAAADI. The CDR3 extends over 21 amino acids. This sample is part of a study of shared clonotypes between healthy human individuals. Study context: The donor pool was made up of two women and three men aged 18 to 49.

Findings and caveats of the study: What rarefaction showed was incomplete sorted-subset sequencing despite large depth. Clonotypes that were shared across several donors made up 4.5% to 5% of naive CD4 clonotypes.

Sequencing used immunoSEQ multiplex PCR; TCRdb keeps in-frame clones, though not all of them. This sample has about 2.1 million clones, with just under 95% found just once. The sequence was obtained from a man aged 18 to 29 in good health. Some clones in this sample may be carry-over from other donors' samples. The chain recombines TRBV10-2 with TRBJ1-5; the match to TRBD1 covers 9 bases. Material: naive CD8+ T cells from PBMCs. In DNA, the CDR3 is TGCGCCAGCAGTGTGGGACAGGGAGAGGCCCCTTTGGTTCTACCCAATCAGCCCCAGCATTTT. It encodes CASSVGQGEAPLVLPNQPQHF.